This T cell receptor (beta chain) emerged from a study of metastatic and nonmetastatic thyroid tumors. Study-level information: Across peripheral blood and tumor or nodule tissue samples taken from malignant and benign thyroid patients, the repertoires were compared with one another.

No treatment had been given to any patient before thyroid surgery. The length of the CDR3 is 10 residues. With 2 bases removed from V and 6 bases from J, the gap between germline ends came to 4 bases. Germline CDR1 DFQATT, CDR2 SNEGSKA (reference sequence). From the PCR reads, TCRdb re-called clones with MiXCR. The table records approximately 4,000 clones, 25% to 30% of them present only once. The gene calls are TRBV20-1 and TRBJ1-2; D is undetermined. Sequenced sample: adjacent normal tissue. The clonotype comes from a male donor with papillary thyroid cancer or a benign thyroid nodule (not recorded which). Some clones in this sample may be carry-over from other donors' samples. This CDR3 reads CSARRNGYTF. CDR3 nucleotides: TGCAGTGCTAGACGAAATGGCTACACCTTC.